This T cell receptor (beta chain) was captured in a study of T cells in Graves' hyperthyroidism and ophthalmopathy. RNA transcripts gave rise to amplified TCR beta CDR3 regions. A first-round RT-PCR of the TCR CDR3 used the HTBI primer set. TCRdb re-called the multiplex PCR reads with MiXCR, one entry per CDR3 protein. The table lists hundreds of thousands of distinct CDR3 sequences, about 20% of them singletons, with roughly 60% in the top ten. This CDR3 has 13 amino acids. The germline gives CDR1 MNHNS, CDR2 SASEGT. V shed 5 bases and J shed 4 bases, with 9 bases lying between them. This clonotype was seen more than once but under ten times.

This clonotype was sampled from a man aged 25 to 40 with Graves' ophthalmopathy. The J gene is TRBJ2-1, the V gene TRBV6-1; D not certain. The sample comprised blood. CDR3 residues: CASSSHIYNEQFF. The CDR3 DNA follows: TGTGCCAGCAGTTCACACATTTACAATGAGCAGTTCTTC.